The entry below describes one T cell receptor (beta chain). The data derive from a study of blood T cell repertoires in COVID-19. Study as a whole: Some COVID-19 samples were acute and others convalescent; all came from the United States, Italy and Spain.

CDR3 length: 14 amino acids. Germline V gene sequence: CDR1 MDHEN, CDR2 SYDVKM. Trimming took 4 bases from V and 1 from J, leaving 10 bases between them. Everyone who took part was about 18 to 90 years old, and they came from roughly 25 US areas. Profiling relied on immunoSEQ multiplex PCR, and the TCRdb table lists in-frame clones only, not all of them. Found here are 250,000 to 350,000 clones, almost 90% of them singletons; the top ten hold roughly 4.3%. Sequenced material: PBMCs or T cells enriched from blood (not recorded which). This TCR was recovered from a woman under 30 with acute COVID-19. The chain is built from TRBV28 and TRBJ1-1; D is unresolved. The CDR3 sequence: CASSSYLKNTEAFF. The CDR3 bases are TGTGCCAGCAGTTCATACTTGAAGAACACTGAAGCTTTCTTT.